The 14 T cell receptor beta chains below all came from one sample that was sequenced in a study of CD4 and CD8 cells across lung adenocarcinoma regions. Via MiXCR, TCRdb re-called the PCR reads, giving one row per CDR3 protein. In the table there are some 19,000 distinct CDR3 sequences, approximately 54% of which are singletons. The sample comprised CD8+ T cells from the center of a lung tumor. These receptors were obtained from a female donor with lung adenocarcinoma. The CD4 and CD8 labels of this study may be unreliable.

CDR3 DNA: TGTGCCAGCAGCCCGGAACTAGCGGAAAACAATGAGCAGTTCTTC. Protein sequence: CASSPELAENNEQFF. J is TRBJ2-1 and V is TRBV11-3; the match to TRBD2 covers 8 bases. Germline values: CDR1 SGHNT, CDR2 YENEEA. The V and J ends lost 5 bases and 5 bases, in that order; junction bases with no gene match: 8. CDR3 length: 15 amino acids.

This clonotype came up many times. CDR3 nucleotide sequence: TGTGCCAGCAGTCTGCGGGGGGCTGCCTACAATGAGCAGTTCTTC. Protein: CASSLRGAAYNEQFF. The J gene is TRBJ2-1, the V gene TRBV7-2, with 8 positions matching TRBD2. The V gene's germline CDR1 is SGHTA and CDR2 FQGNSA. The CDR3 runs 15 residues. The ends lost 6 bases at V and 2 bases at J; junction bases unmatched: 6.

By frequency in the sample, this clonotype is medium-sized (0.01 to 0.1%). CDR3 sequence: CASSDRDPLEQYF. Written as DNA, the CDR3 is TGTGCCAGCAGTGACAGGGATCCCCTCGAGCAGTACTTC. The rearrangement joins TRBV6-1 to TRBJ2-7; tentatively, D is TRBD1 (5 bases). Germline CDR1 and CDR2: MNHNS and SASEGT. Trimming removed 3 bases from V and 6 bases from J, with 12 bases in between. This CDR3 is 13 amino acids long.

This rearrangement joins TRBV10-3 to TRBJ2-1; TRBD2 matches 11 bases. The DNA end is more similar to TRBJ2-5, so the J call may be wrong. CDR3 length equals 16 residues. Germline V gene data show CDR1 as ENHRY and CDR2 as SYGVKD. The CDR3 is CAISEAGLAGGETQYF. For the CDR3, the DNA is TGTGCCATCAGTGAAGCTGGGCTAGCGGGAGGAGAGACCCAGTACTTC.

CDR3 sequence reads: CASSGGVYEQYF. DNA for the CDR3: TGTGCCAGCAGTGGCGGGGTGTACGAGCAGTACTTC. This chain joins TRBV6-1 and TRBJ2-1; D possibly corresponds to TRBD2 (6 bases). The J call may be mistaken, given a closer DNA end match to TRBJ2-7. Per the germline V gene, CDR1 is MNHNS and CDR2 is SASEGT. The CDR3 consists of 12 residues.

J is TRBJ2-1 and V is TRBV27, with D possibly matching TRBD2 (6 bases). The end of the DNA aligns better with TRBJ2-2, so the J call may be wrong. This CDR3 region has 16 residues. Per the germline V gene, CDR1 is MNHEY and CDR2 is SMNVEV (reference sequence). CDR3 in DNA: TGTGCCAGCAGCTCTCCGGGGTGTGGCGGGACTGGGGAGCTGTTTTTT. Translating gives CASSSPGCGGTGELFF.

The chain couples TRBV10-1 to TRBJ2-4; D is possibly TRBD1 or TRBD2 (6 bases each). CDR3 length: 19 residues. CDR1 and CDR2 from the germline V gene are WNHNN and SYGVQD (reference sequence). Trimming pared 1 base from V and 0 bases from J, leaving 19 bases between. For the CDR3, the DNA is TGCGCCAGCAGTGAGTTAATAGGGGGGATAATACTAGCCAAAAACATTCAGTACTTC. Translation gives CASSELIGGIILAKNIQYF.

This clonotype was counted ten times or more. The rearrangement joins TRBV6-5 to TRBJ2-5; 14 positions agree with TRBD2. The CDR3 length is 20 residues. V lost 0 bases to trimming and J lost 1 base; unmatched junction nucleotides: 10. Per the germline V gene, CDR1 is MNHEY and CDR2 is SVGAGI. The CDR3 loop is CASSYSAGTSGGGPQETQYF. In DNA, the CDR3 is TGTGCCAGCAGTTACTCGGCCGGGACTAGCGGGGGAGGGCCCCAAGAGACCCAGTACTTC.

The chain couples TRBV5-1 to TRBJ1-1; D gene unclear. The CDR3 sequence is 15 residues long. Germline V lookup: CDR1 SGHRS, CDR2 YFSETQ. Trimming took off 0 bases at V and 0 bases at J, with 9 bases between the two ends. CDR3 sequence (DNA): TGCGCCAGCAGCTTGGACCCAAGCTTGAACACTGAAGCTTTCTTT. Protein: CASSLDPSLNTEAFF.

As to this clonotype: Germline is not matched at one junction end, which may reflect a read error. This rearrangement joins TRBV27 to TRBJ2-4; tentative D call: TRBD1 (6 bases). CDR1 is MNHEY and CDR2 is SMNVEV in the germline V gene (reference sequence). The CDR3 covers 13 residues. CDR3 in amino acids: CARRGFVENTQYF. The CDR3, as DNA: TGTGCGCGCAGGGGCTTTGTCGAAAACACTCAGTACTTC.

On this clonotype itself: Relative to the germline gene, one junction end is altered; a read error may explain this. The V and J genes are TRBV10-3 and TRBJ2-3; 7 bases map to TRBD2. This CDR3 contains 17 residues. Germline values: CDR1 ENHRY, CDR2 SYGVKD. CDR3 region: CASSDPLTAGSTDTQYF. The CDR3 coding sequence is TGTGCCAGCAGTGATCCACTCACAGCGGGGAGCACAGATACGCAGTATTTT.

This clonotype occurred a few times. This chain joins TRBV12-3 or TRBV12-4 and TRBJ2-1; 10 nucleotides match TRBD2. The CDR3 extends over 17 amino acids. Unmatched junction bases numbered 4, after V lost 2 bases and J lost 0 bases. The CDR3 sequence is CASSLWPSGSSYNEQFF. The CDR3 DNA reads as TGTGCCAGCAGTTTATGGCCTAGCGGGAGCTCCTACAATGAGCAGTTCTTC.

This clonotype has only a few counts. The chain is built from TRBV10-3 and TRBJ1-1, with D possibly being TRBD1 (6 bases). The germline CDR1 and CDR2 sequences are ENHRY and SYGVKD. V was clipped by 8 bases and J by 4 bases, with 17 bases between them. The CDR3 has 14 residues. CDR3 sequence reads: CAIVGLRGGTEAFF. The CDR3 DNA reads TGTGCCATCGTCGGCCTCAGGGGTGGCACTGAAGCTTTCTTT.

This clonotype was found many times. The CDR3 coding sequence is TGTGCCAGCAGTTACTCCGACGGGGAGACTGAAGCTTTCTTT. As protein: CASSYSDGETEAFF. The rearrangement links TRBV6-5 to TRBJ1-1; no clear D. The V end was cut by 0 bases, the J end by 5 bases, with 10 bases between. Germline V gene lookup returns CDR1 MNHEY and CDR2 SVGAGI. This CDR3 contains 14 residues.